A single sample is the source of the 11 T cell receptor beta chains below, sequenced in a study of T cells in Graves' hyperthyroidism and ophthalmopathy. Researchers took RNA transcripts and amplified the TCR beta CDR3 regions from them. The HTBI primer set served for first-round RT-PCR of the TCR CDR3. Each CDR3 protein is one row after TCRdb ran MiXCR on the multiplex PCR reads. This table holds around 620,000 distinct CDR3 sequences, 14% found once. The specimen sequenced was blood. These receptors all come from a young woman with Graves' ophthalmopathy.

This clonotype was seen only a few times. Possible read error: a much larger clone is one base away. The CDR3 here is CASSAPETGSDGYTF. CDR3 nucleotide sequence: TGTGCCAGCAGTGCCCCAGAGACAGGGAGCGATGGCTACACCTTC. The V call is TRBV27, the J call TRBJ1-2; the match to TRBD1 covers 7 bases. V lost 5 bases, J lost 6 bases, and 12 bases stayed unmatched. CDR1 MNHEY and CDR2 SMNVEV come from the germline V gene (reference sequence). The CDR3 length is 15 residues.

This clonotype has a count of ten or more. This rearrangement joins TRBV29-1 to TRBJ2-5, with 12 bases fitting TRBD2. Germline V gene data show CDR1 as SQVTM and CDR2 as ANQGSEA. Trimming at V came to 6 bases and at J to 5 bases, leaving 10 bases not matched to a gene. The CDR3 length is 15 residues. CDR3 loop: CSVRLAGAVGETQYF. The DNA for the CDR3 is TGCAGCGTCCGACTAGCGGGAGCGGTTGGGGAGACCCAGTACTTC.

V gene TRBV7-9 combines with J gene TRBJ1-5; no firm D call. The CDR3 length is 14 residues. Trimming removed 3 bases at V and 7 bases at J, with 13 bases between. Germline CDR1 SEHNR, CDR2 FQNEAQ (reference sequence). The CDR3 loop reads CASSFGPPEQPQHF. CDR3 DNA: TGTGCCAGCAGCTTCGGCCCACCTGAGCAGCCCCAGCATTTT.

This chain links TRBV7-2 with TRBJ1-3, with TRBD1 identical over 7 bases. Per germline, CDR1 SGHTA and CDR2 FQGNSA. V lost 5 bases to trimming and J lost 0 bases; unmatched junction nucleotides: 10. The CDR3 is made up of 17 amino acids. The DNA for the CDR3 is TGTGCCAGCAGCCCTGGGAGAGGGGGCGTCTCTGGAAACACCATATATTTT. Translation gives CASSPGRGGVSGNTIYF.

V usage is TRBV3-1 and J usage is TRBJ2-1, with D perhaps matching TRBD1 (6 bases). CDR1 LGHDT and CDR2 YNNKEL come from the germline V gene (reference sequence). Trimming removed 1 base from V and 0 bases from J, with 10 bases in between. The CDR3 totals 16 residues. For the CDR3, the DNA is TGTGCCAGCAGCCAAGGACAGGTAAGCTCCTACAATGAGCAGTTCTTC. Its protein is CASSQGQVSSYNEQFF.

This clonotype was seen many times. The chain combines TRBV7-2 with TRBJ2-1; possible D gene TRBD1, 6 bases. Germline assignment: CDR1 SGHTA and CDR2 FQGNSA. Between the trimmed V and J ends, which lost 5 bases and 5 bases, there was a span of 16 bases. The CDR3 spans 15 residues. The CDR3 DNA sequence: TGTGCCAGCAGCGCCGACATAGGGGGTCACAATGAGCAGTTCTTC. Translation gives CASSADIGGHNEQFF.

This clonotype was counted at least ten times. This sequence joins TRBV2 and TRBJ1-2; perhaps TRBD1 as D (5 bases). Trimming stripped 7 bases from V and 9 bases from J, with 18 bases between. The length of the CDR3 is 13 residues. Germline V gene data show CDR1 as SNHLY and CDR2 as FYNNEI. CDR3: CASTLWDDWSYTF. In nucleotides, the CDR3 is TGTGCCAGCACTCTGTGGGACGATTGGAGCTACACCTTC.

In this sample, this clonotype turned up many times. This chain uses TRBV15 with TRBJ1-2; the D is unclear. CDR1 and CDR2 from the germline V gene are LNHNV and YYDKDF (reference sequence). The CDR3 is made up of 13 amino acids. Deletions cut 0 bases from V and 8 bases from J, with 10 bases between. The DNA for the CDR3 is TGTGCCACCAGCAGAGATAAGACCTTAGGCTACACCTTC. Its protein product is CATSRDKTLGYTF.

This clonotype showed up just a few times. The rearrangement uses TRBV24-1 and TRBJ2-5, with D perhaps TRBD1 (6 bases). There are 13 residues in the CDR3. With 5 bases removed from V and 2 bases from J, the gap between germline ends came to 8 bases. Germline values: CDR1 KGHDR, CDR2 SFDVKD. The CDR3 here is CATSGGQQETQYF. The DNA of the CDR3 is TGTGCCACCAGTGGTGGACAGCAAGAGACCCAGTACTTC.

The table lists this clonotype with a few counts. The V call is TRBV11-2, the J call TRBJ2-7; TRBD2 aligns across 11 bases. The CDR3 consists of 15 residues. The V segment lost 6 bases and the J segment 4 bases; nucleotides outside the gene matches: 8. From germline, CDR1 is SGHAT and CDR2 FQNNGV. As DNA, the CDR3 is TGTGCCAGCAGACTAGCGGGGGACACCGGTTACGAGCAGTACTTC. Translated: CASRLAGDTGYEQYF.

This clonotype came up many times. The V and J genes are TRBV28 and TRBJ2-3; weak D call: TRBD2 (5 bases). Looked up from germline, CDR1 is MDHEN and CDR2 is SYDVKM. CDR3 length: 15 residues. V gave up 6 bases and J gave up 3 bases, with 16 bases separating them. The CDR3 is CASSPAGGLTDTQYF. CDR3 DNA sequence: TGTGCCAGCAGCCCTGCGGGCGGACTTACAGATACGCAGTATTTT.